This note documents a single T cell receptor (beta chain) sequence. The CDR3 has 15 residues. CDR1 and CDR2 (germline): LNHDA, SQIVND (reference sequence). Trimming took off 0 bases at V and 0 bases at J, with 6 bases between the two ends. The data belong to a study of blood T cell repertoires in COVID-19. The repertoire was sequenced with immunoSEQ multiplex PCR; TCRdb's copy has only in-frame clones and lacks some. The sample lists some 200,000 clones; 70% to 90% were seen once. The sample taken for sequencing was peripheral blood. This chain connects TRBV19 to TRBJ2-4; D is undetermined. This clonotype was obtained from a woman between 65 and 79 years old with acute or convalescent COVID-19. In nucleotides, the CDR3 is TGTGCCAGTAGTATAGACTCCTTAGCCAAAAACATTCAGTACTTC. This gives the protein CASSIDSLAKNIQYF.